This TCR beta chain was identified in a study of shared clonotypes between healthy human individuals. Study summary: Per donor, three plates held CD4 naive cells, three held CD4 memory, two held CD8 naive and one held CD8 memory.

Study results and limitations: A few donors had 4% to 6.5% of their naive CD4 clonotypes in common. Generally, naive subsets came out with larger estimated richness than memory subsets.

Comment on this clone: What it binds is not known.

Selected positively for CCR7 and CD45RO-negative, naive CD8 cells excluded terminally differentiated effector memory CD45RA+ cells. Germline-derived CDR1 and CDR2 are SGHVS and FQNEAQ. The CDR3 length is 16 residues. The ends lost 5 bases at V and 4 bases at J; junction bases unmatched: 11. Generated by immunoSEQ multiplex PCR, the TCRdb table keeps only in-frame clones and is missing some. The sample lists roughly 2 million clones; roughly 95% were seen once. The chain carries TRBV7-8 and TRBJ2-3; 8 bases agree with TRBD2. The TCR comes from a man aged 18 to 29 in good health. The specimen sequenced was naive CD8+ T cells sorted from blood. DNA for the CDR3: TGTGCCAGCAGCCCAAAGCGGGAGTATCTCCCAGATACGCAGTATTTT. Protein product: CASSPKREYLPDTQYF.